The 20 T cell receptor beta chains below were found in one sample sequenced in a study of blood T cells in healthy people across ages. Combining a sample-barcoded 5' primer with a J-beta primer mix, a second PCR ran for about 7 to 11 cycles. TCRdb redid the calling of the 5' RACE reads with MiXCR, one entry per CDR3 protein. The sample has about 1.4 million distinct CDR3 sequences; around 59% are singletons. Material for sequencing was blood. All receptors come from a man aged 18 to 29 in good health.

This clonotype was recorded many times. V usage is TRBV25-1 and J usage is TRBJ1-2; TRBD1 matches at 8 bases. Germline V CDR1 and CDR2: MGHDK, SYGVNS. This CDR3 has 12 residues. V lost 6 bases and J lost 4; bases outside the gene matches: 1. CDR3 sequence: CASSGTGYGYTF. CDR3 nucleotides: TGTGCCAGCAGCGGGACAGGCTATGGCTACACCTTC.

The J gene is TRBJ2-3, the V gene TRBV6-6; D is uncertain. Germline CDR1 reads MNHNY; CDR2 reads SVGAGI (reference sequence). V lost 4 bases and J 4 bases, leaving 21 bases between the germline ends. This CDR3 has 17 amino acids. The CDR3 reads CASSSRTAGLSPDTQYF. The CDR3 coding sequence is TGTGCCAGCAGTTCCCGGACGGCCGGGTTGTCCCCAGATACGCAGTATTTT.

The rearrangement links TRBV6-2 or TRBV6-3 to TRBJ2-3, with 10 bases fitting TRBD2. The length of the CDR3 is 18 residues. Germline trimming cut 0 bases from V and 0 bases from J; bases unmatched to any gene: 6. Per germline, CDR1 MNHEY and CDR2 SVGEGT. In nucleotides, the CDR3 is TGTGCCAGCAGTTACTCGAGGCTAGCGGGGGTCAGCACAGATACGCAGTATTTT. Residues: CASSYSRLAGVSTDTQYF.

The V call is TRBV5-1, the J call TRBJ1-1; unclear D gene. Trimming removed 4 bases from V and 0 bases from J, with 13 bases in between. Germline V gene data show CDR1 as SGHRS and CDR2 as YFSETQ. The CDR3 totals 15 residues. The CDR3: CASSIASSVNTEAFF. Here the CDR3 DNA reads TGCGCCAGCAGCATAGCCTCCTCCGTGAACACTGAAGCTTTCTTT.

This clonotype has ten or more counts. This chain connects TRBV6-1 to TRBJ2-6; 7 nucleotides match TRBD2. This CDR3 region has 16 residues. CDR1 and CDR2 from the germline V gene are MNHNS and SASEGT. With V trimmed by 4 bases and J by 2 bases, 5 bases remained unmatched. CDR3 sequence: CASSADGGTGANVLTF. The DNA of the CDR3 is TGTGCCAGCAGTGCGGACGGGGGGACTGGGGCCAACGTCCTGACTTTC.

The gene calls are TRBV9 and TRBJ2-1; TRBD2 matches at 10 bases. Trimming took 0 bases from V and 5 from J; bases not matched to a gene: 11. The CDR3 loop spans 18 amino acids. The germline CDR1 and CDR2 sequences are SGDLS and YYNGEE. This CDR3 reads CASSVAHSLAGANNEQFF. The DNA of the CDR3 is TGTGCCAGCAGCGTAGCCCACTCGCTAGCGGGGGCCAACAATGAGCAGTTCTTC.

The chain couples TRBV6-2 or TRBV6-3 to TRBJ2-1, with 7 bases that match TRBD1. The CDR3 sequence is 12 residues long. Germline V gives CDR1 MNHEY, CDR2 SVGEGT. The ends lost 5 bases at V and 8 bases at J; junction bases unmatched: 3. The CDR3 DNA reads TGTGCCAGCAGTGACAGGGTTGATGAGCAGTTCTTC. This translates into CASSDRVDEQFF.

This chain links TRBV25-1 with TRBJ2-4; D is unclear. The length of the CDR3 is 10 residues. The V gene's germline CDR1 is MGHDK and CDR2 SYGVNS. Trimming took 6 bases from V and 10 from J, leaving 7 bases between them. CDR3 residues: CASRGKIQYF. DNA of the CDR3: TGTGCCAGCAGGGGGAAAATTCAGTACTTC.

The chain couples TRBV2 to TRBJ2-7; D remains unclear. The germline V and J ends were trimmed by 2 bases and 3 bases, with 8 bases remaining between them. The CDR3 covers 13 residues. CDR1 and CDR2 from the germline V gene are SNHLY and FYNNEI. CDR3 nucleotides: TGTGCCAGCAGTGAAATCAGGTGCTACGAGCAGTACTTC. Amino acids: CASSEIRCYEQYF.

The V and J genes are TRBV28 and TRBJ2-5, with D hard to call. The J call is doubtful: the DNA matches TRBJ2-7 better. The CDR3 has 13 residues. Germline V gives CDR1 MDHEN, CDR2 SYDVKM. The CDR3, as DNA: TGTGCCAGCAGCAACCAGGTATCCTACGAGCAGTACTTC. Translating it yields CASSNQVSYEQYF.

For the CDR3, the DNA is TGTGCCAGCAAGGGGGTTTTCTACAATGAGCAGTTCTTC. It is translated as CASKGVFYNEQFF. The chain has TRBV27 and TRBJ2-1; a weak D match, TRBD1 (6 bases). The CDR3 totals 13 residues. Germline lookup yields CDR1 MNHEY and CDR2 SMNVEV (reference sequence). V lost 7 bases and J lost 3, with 10 bases in between.

The chain's CDR3 is CASSYDVAYEQYF. The CDR3 DNA follows: TGTGCCAGCAGTTACGATGTAGCTTACGAGCAGTACTTC. The V gene is TRBV6-2 or TRBV6-3, the J gene TRBJ2-7; no definite D call. In germline, CDR1 is MNHEY, CDR2 SVGEGT. V was shortened by 2 bases and J by 4 bases, with 9 bases between the two germline ends. The CDR3 runs 13 residues.

This clonotype was counted between two and nine times. J is TRBJ2-7 and V is TRBV11-2; TRBD2 matches 10 bases. The CDR3 is 16 amino acids. V lost 3 bases, J lost 2 bases, and 7 bases stayed unmatched. The V gene's germline CDR1 is SGHAT and CDR2 FQNNGV. Written as DNA, the CDR3 is TGTGCCAGCAGCTTCTCCAGCGGGAGGGTTCCCTACGAGCAGTACTTC. It is translated as CASSFSSGRVPYEQYF.

This chain connects TRBV4-1 to TRBJ1-1; D is unresolved. V lost 9 bases to trimming and J lost 1 base, with 18 bases between them. The CDR3 spans 15 residues. Looked up from germline, CDR1 is MGHRA and CDR2 is YSYEKL. The CDR3 loop is CASSVGDYSNTEAFF. The CDR3 bases are TGCGCCAGTTCGGTGGGTGACTATTCGAACACTGAAGCTTTCTTT.

The V and J genes are TRBV6-2 or TRBV6-3 and TRBJ2-3, with D tentatively TRBD2 (5 bases). The V end was cut by 8 bases, the J end by 6 bases, with 9 bases between. Germline V CDR1 and CDR2: MNHEY, SVGEGT. This CDR3 comprises 11 residues. CDR3 protein: CASFTGDTQYF. DNA of the CDR3: TGTGCCAGCTTTACGGGGGATACGCAGTATTTT.

The V call is TRBV4-1, the J call TRBJ2-2; no clear D gene. CDR3 length equals 13 residues. V dropped 4 bases and J dropped 5 bases, with 8 bases sitting between them. CDR1 MGHRA and CDR2 YSYEKL come from the germline V gene. DNA for the CDR3: TGCGCCAGCAGCCGTCCCGCGACCGGGGAGCTGTTTTTT. Translating gives CASSRPATGELFF.

The rearrangement uses TRBV5-1 and TRBJ2-3; no definite D call. This CDR3 region has 15 residues. CDR1 is SGHRS and CDR2 is YFSETQ in the germline V gene. Trimming took off 3 bases at V and 2 bases at J, with 13 bases between the two ends. For the CDR3, the DNA is TGCGCCAGCAGCTCCGGCAGCGTTAACACAGATACGCAGTATTTT. Encoded protein: CASSSGSVNTDTQYF.

The V call is TRBV4-1, the J call TRBJ2-7; 7 nucleotides line up with TRBD2. From germline, CDR1 is MGHRA and CDR2 YSYEKL. Trimming at V came to 8 bases and at J to 5 bases, leaving 3 bases not matched to a gene. This CDR3 is 11 amino acids long. CDR3 nucleotides: TGCGCCAGCCAGGCGGGGGACGAGCAGTACTTC. This encodes CASQAGDEQYF.

This chain connects TRBV5-6 to TRBJ1-4; possibly TRBD1 for D (6 bases). The CDR3 is made up of 15 amino acids. The V gene's germline CDR1 is SGHDT and CDR2 YYEEEE. V was cut by 4 bases and J by 4 bases, with 14 bases left in between. DNA of the CDR3: TGTGCCAGCAGCCCCTCGGCAGGGGTTAATGAAAAACTGTTTTTT. Amino acids: CASSPSAGVNEKLFF.

The gene calls are TRBV2 and TRBJ1-2, with D uncertain. CDR3 size: 14 residues. V was clipped by 1 base and J by 4 bases, with 10 bases between them. Germline CDR1 reads SNHLY; CDR2 reads FYNNEI. CDR3 nucleotides: TGTGCCAGCAGTGAAGGGGTAGGCGGCTATGGCTACACCTTC. This sequence encodes CASSEGVGGYGYTF.